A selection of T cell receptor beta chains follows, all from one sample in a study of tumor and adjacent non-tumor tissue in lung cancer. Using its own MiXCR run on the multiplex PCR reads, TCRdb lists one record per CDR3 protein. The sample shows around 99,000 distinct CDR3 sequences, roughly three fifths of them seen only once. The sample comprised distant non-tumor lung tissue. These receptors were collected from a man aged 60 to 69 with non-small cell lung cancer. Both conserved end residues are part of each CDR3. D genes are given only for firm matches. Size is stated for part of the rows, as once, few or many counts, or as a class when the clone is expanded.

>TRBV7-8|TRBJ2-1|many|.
CATKTGDGGSYNEQFF
TGTGCCACTAAAACAGGGGACGGGGGGTCCTACAATGAGCAGTTCTTC
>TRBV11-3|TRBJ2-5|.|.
CASSVQTTETQYF
TGTGCCAGCAGCGTGCAAACCACAGAGACCCAGTACTTC
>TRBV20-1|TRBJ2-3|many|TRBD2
CSASPLAGTDTQYF
TGCAGTGCTTCTCCACTAGCGGGCACGGATACGCAGTATTTT
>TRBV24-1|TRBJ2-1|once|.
CATNDQLTRGYNEQFF
TGTGCCACCAATGACCAACTGACACGGGGCTACAATGAGCAGTTCTTC
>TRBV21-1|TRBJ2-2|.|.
CASIKNQASGINTGELFF
TGTGCCAGCATCAAAAATCAGGCTAGCGGGATCAACACCGGGGAGCTGTTTTTT
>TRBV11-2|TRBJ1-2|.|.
CASSLERTADYTF
TGTGCCAGCAGCTTAGAGAGGACCGCAGACTACACCTTC
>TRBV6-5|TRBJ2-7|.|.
CARSLTATSYEQYF
TGTGCCAGAAGTTTGACCGCCACCTCCTACGAGCAGTACTTC
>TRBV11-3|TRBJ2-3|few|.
CASSFIGGLADTQYF
TGTGCCAGCAGCTTCATTGGCGGGCTAGCAGATACGCAGTATTTT
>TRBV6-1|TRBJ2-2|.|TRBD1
CASNYRGANTGELFF
TGTGCCAGCAACTACAGGGGCGCGAACACCGGTGAGCTGTTTTTT
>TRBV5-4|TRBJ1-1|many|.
CASSPYLNTEAFF
TGTGCCAGCAGTCCGTATTTGAACACTGAAGCTTTCTTT
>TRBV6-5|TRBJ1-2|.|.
CTSSHGDGLNYGYTF
TGTACCAGCAGTCACGGGGACGGTCTGAACTATGGCTACACCTTC
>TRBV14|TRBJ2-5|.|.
CASSIQSGPEETQYF
TGTGCCAGCAGCATCCAATCAGGGCCCGAAGAGACCCAGTACTTC
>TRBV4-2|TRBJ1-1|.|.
CSSNQEEGEAFF
TGTTCCAGCAACCAAGAAGAGGGGGAAGCTTTCTTT
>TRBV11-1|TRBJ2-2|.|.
CAVRTTQNGELYF
TGTGCCGTTCGGACGACACAAAACGGGGAGCTGTATTTT
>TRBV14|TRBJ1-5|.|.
CTSSQGPGVSRNQPQHF
TGTACCAGCAGCCAGGGTCCAGGGGTCTCGCGTAATCAGCCCCAGCATTTT
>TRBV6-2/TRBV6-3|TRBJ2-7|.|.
CANKQADPAYEQYF
TGTGCCAACAAGCAGGCAGATCCTGCCTACGAGCAGTACTTC
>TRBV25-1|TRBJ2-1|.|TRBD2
CASSADTSGVYNGQFF
TGTGCCAGCAGTGCCGATACTAGCGGGGTCTACAATGGGCAGTTCTTC
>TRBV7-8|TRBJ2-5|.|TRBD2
CASSLFLAGDETQYF
TGTGCCAGCAGCTTATTTCTAGCGGGAGACGAGACCCAGTACTTC
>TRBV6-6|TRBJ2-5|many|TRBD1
CASSVDRGSGETQYF
TGTGCCAGCAGTGTAGACAGGGGGTCGGGAGAGACCCAGTACTTC
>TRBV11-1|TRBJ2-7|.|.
CASSIPGGAYEQYF
TGTGCCAGCAGCATTCCCGGCGGCGCCTACGAGCAATATTTC
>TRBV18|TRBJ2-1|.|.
CASSGNEQFF
TGTGCCAGCTCGGGGAATGAGCAGTTCTTC
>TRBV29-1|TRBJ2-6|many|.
CSVVLAHSGANVLTF
TGCAGCGTTGTGCTCGCCCACTCTGGGGCCAACGTCCTGACTTTC
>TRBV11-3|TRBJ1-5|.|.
CASSLVGYADMQHF
TGTGCCAGCAGCTTAGTCGGCTACGCAGATATGCAGCATTTT
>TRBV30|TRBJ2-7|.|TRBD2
CAWRTLGGSIYEQYF
TGTGCCTGGAGGACACTTGGCGGGAGCATCTACGAGCAGTACTTC
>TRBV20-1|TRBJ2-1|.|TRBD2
CSARDPYTSGDYNEQFF
TGCAGTGCTAGAGACCCCTACACTAGCGGGGACTACAATGAGCAGTTCTTC
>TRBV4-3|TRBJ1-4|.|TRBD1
CASSRDRVQWKVFF
TGCGCCAGCAGCCGGGACAGGGTCCAGTGGAAAGTGTTTTTT
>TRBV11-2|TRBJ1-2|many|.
CASSLGVRQTLYYGYTF
TGTGCCAGCAGCTTAGGGGTACGACAAACCCTCTACTATGGCTACACCTTC
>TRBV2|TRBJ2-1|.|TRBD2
CASSGMSGGPYNEQFF
TGTGCCAGCAGTGGGATGAGCGGGGGGCCTTACAATGAGCAGTTCTTC
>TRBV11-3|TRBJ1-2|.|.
CDRSLARLDGYIF
TGTGACAGAAGCTTAGCCAGGTTGGATGGCTACATCTTC